This T cell receptor beta chain was captured by sequencing in a study of blood T cell repertoires in COVID-19. Across the whole study: Researchers got acute and convalescent COVID-19 samples from the United States, Italy and Spain.

The data were produced by immunoSEQ multiplex PCR, yet TCRdb's version contains in-frame clones alone and is incomplete. The sample lists around 250,000 clones; about 87% were seen once. This CDR3 contains 16 residues. V gave up 1 base and J gave up 4 bases, with 15 bases separating them. The germline V gene encodes CDR1 MNHEY and CDR2 SMNVEV (reference sequence). The receptor comes from a woman in her 40s with acute COVID-19. This chain connects TRBV27 to TRBJ2-3, with D possibly matching TRBD2 (6 bases). The specimen was PBMCs or T cells enriched from blood (not recorded which). Here the CDR3 reads CASSLWYGGLADTQYF. In DNA, the CDR3 is TGTGCCAGCAGTTTATGGTATGGAGGGTTGGCAGATACGCAGTATTTT.